What follows is one T cell receptor beta chain and its context. CD4+ cells yielded CD45RA+ naive and CD45RA-negative memory subsets. The sample originates from a study of shared clonotypes between healthy human individuals. This CDR3 has 15 amino acids. The V gene end was trimmed by 0 bases and the J gene end by 10 bases; junction bases not matched to a gene: 11. Germline CDR1 and CDR2: SGHTA and FQGNSA. Assay used: immunoSEQ multiplex PCR; TCRdb lists only in-frame clones, some missing. The sample lists some 200,000 clones, approximately 65% occurring once. This rearrangement joins TRBV7-2 to TRBJ2-5; 7 bases match TRBD2. The material sequenced was memory CD4+ T cells sorted from blood. Specified subset: CD45RA-negative fraction. The TCR was taken from a young man in good health. The CDR3 loop is CASSLARAGALGQYF. In DNA form, the CDR3 reads TGTGCCAGCAGCTTAGCCCGTGCGGGAGCGTTGGGCCAGTACTTC. Based on the CDR3 plus reference TRBV7-2 and TRBJ2-5, the full variable domain is GAGVSQSPSNKVTEKGKDVELRCDPISGHTALYWYRQSLGQGLEFLIYFQGNSAPDKSGLPSDRFSAERTGGSVSTLTIQRTQQEDSAVYLCASSLARAGALGQYFGPGTRLLVL.